This TCR beta chain emerged from a study of CD8 T cells in ankylosing spondylitis. Study outcomes and limitations: Prior literature has documented some motif variants in synovial fluid and blood from reactive arthritis.

As concerns this clonotype: Its specificity is not known.

Molecular-barcoded quantitative 5'-RACE produced these TCR beta libraries. TCRdb analysed the 5' RACE reads with MiXCR anew, one entry per CDR3 protein. The sample shows some 130,000 distinct CDR3 sequences, roughly 13% of them seen only once. This CDR3 comprises 15 residues. From germline, CDR1 is LGHDT and CDR2 YNNKEL (reference sequence). V shed 6 bases, J shed 6 bases, and the junction held 5 bases outside the gene matches. The sample was blood, either unsorted or a sorted T cell fraction (not recorded which). The gene calls are TRBV3-1 and TRBJ2-1, with 13 nucleotides matching TRBD2. The sequence derives from a female donor with ankylosing spondylitis or in good health (not recorded which). The CDR3 reads CASSTGLAGVNEQFF. The CDR3 region has the DNA TGTGCCAGCAGTACCGGACTAGCGGGAGTCAATGAGCAGTTCTTC.